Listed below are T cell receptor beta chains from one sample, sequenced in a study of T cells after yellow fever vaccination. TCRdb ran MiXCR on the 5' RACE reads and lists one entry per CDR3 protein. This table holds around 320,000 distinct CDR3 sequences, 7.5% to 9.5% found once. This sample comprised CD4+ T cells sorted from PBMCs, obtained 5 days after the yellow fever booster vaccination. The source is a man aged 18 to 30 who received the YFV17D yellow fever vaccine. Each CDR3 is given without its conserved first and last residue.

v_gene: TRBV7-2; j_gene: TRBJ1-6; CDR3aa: ASSRQGSSYNSPLH
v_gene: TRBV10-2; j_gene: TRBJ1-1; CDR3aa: ASTPGTGTEAF
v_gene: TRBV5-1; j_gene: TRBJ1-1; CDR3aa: ASSVSAGLNTEAF
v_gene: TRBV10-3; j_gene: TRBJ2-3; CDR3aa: AISDSSGGADTQY
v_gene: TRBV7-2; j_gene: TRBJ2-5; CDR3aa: ASSRHLSGGAQTQY
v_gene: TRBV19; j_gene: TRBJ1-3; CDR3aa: ASSPVSTSGNTIY
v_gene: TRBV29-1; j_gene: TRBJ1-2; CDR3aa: SVGMTQGYGYT
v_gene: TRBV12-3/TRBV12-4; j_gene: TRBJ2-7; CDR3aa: ASSVNRDREY
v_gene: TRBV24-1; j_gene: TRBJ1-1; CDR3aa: AIRQGGDTEAF
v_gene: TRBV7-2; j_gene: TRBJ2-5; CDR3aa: ASSYYQETQY
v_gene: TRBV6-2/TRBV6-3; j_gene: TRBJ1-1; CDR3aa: ASSYSNWGTEAF
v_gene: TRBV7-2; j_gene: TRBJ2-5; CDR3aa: ASSFPGPQRGTQY
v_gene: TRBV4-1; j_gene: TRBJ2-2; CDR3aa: ASSREPLGPSTGELF
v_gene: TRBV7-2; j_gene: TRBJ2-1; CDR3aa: ASSLSPGPSYNEQF
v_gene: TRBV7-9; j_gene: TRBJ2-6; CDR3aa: ASSRGQGHSGANVLT
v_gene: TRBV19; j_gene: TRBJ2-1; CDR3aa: ASSIKETGDNNEQF
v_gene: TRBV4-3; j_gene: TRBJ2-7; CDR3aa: ASSQDRGEYEQY
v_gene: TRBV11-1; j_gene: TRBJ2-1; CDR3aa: ASSLATGWDEQF
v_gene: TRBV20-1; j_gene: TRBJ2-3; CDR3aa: SAPAGQRGTDTQY
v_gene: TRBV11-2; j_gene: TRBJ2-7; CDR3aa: ARRPPGGEQY
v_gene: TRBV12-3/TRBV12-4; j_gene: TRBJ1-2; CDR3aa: ASSSGSGYT
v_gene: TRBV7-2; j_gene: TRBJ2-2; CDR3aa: ASSLFRAYGTGELF
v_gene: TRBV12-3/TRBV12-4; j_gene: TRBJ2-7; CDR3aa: ASSAGQVGTYEQY
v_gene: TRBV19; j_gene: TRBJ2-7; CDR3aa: ASSKTSGRYEQY
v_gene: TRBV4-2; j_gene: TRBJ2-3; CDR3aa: ASSQDSLAGYGTDTQY
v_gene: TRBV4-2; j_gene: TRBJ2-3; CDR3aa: ASSQAILTDTQY
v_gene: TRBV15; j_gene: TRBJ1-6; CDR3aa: ATSRFSSYYNSPLH
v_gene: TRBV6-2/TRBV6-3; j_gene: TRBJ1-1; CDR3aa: ASSFDRLAF
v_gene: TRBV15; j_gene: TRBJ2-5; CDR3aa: ATSSTSGARRGGETQY
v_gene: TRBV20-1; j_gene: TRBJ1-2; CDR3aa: RPDGGKFNYGYT
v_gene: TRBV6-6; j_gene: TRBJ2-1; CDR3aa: ASRQGMGEQF
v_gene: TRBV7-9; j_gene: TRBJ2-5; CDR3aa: ASSFGSLYQETQY
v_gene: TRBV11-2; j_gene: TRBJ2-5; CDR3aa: ASSLIPGPQETQY
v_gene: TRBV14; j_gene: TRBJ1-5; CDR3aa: ASSQGLSQPQH
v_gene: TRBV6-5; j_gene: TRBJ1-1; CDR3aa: ASRPGQETIEAF
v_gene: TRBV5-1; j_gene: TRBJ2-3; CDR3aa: ASSLSTSGGTDTQY
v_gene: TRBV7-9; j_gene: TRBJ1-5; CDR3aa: ASSSDRGLVSVQPQH
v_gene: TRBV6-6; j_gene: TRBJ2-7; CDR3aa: ASSYSTGGAYRQY
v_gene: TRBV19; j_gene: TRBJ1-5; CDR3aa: ASSIIRQGAGQPQH
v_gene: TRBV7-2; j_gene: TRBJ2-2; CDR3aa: ASSFSRGTGELF
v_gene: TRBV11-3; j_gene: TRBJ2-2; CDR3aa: ASSLDLGELF
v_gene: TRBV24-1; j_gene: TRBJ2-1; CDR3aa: ATSDSGTAAYEQF
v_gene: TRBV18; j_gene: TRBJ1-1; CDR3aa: ASSPFDEAF
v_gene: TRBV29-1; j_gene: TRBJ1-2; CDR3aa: SVPGTGRNYGYT